The 16 T cell receptor beta chains presented below share a single source sample, sequenced in a study of cytomegalovirus exposure and HLA in healthy donors. PCR was performed using 60 Vbeta and 13 Jbeta primers. TCRdb's table, derived via immunoSEQ multiplex PCR, lists solely in-frame clones and lacks some. Among some 120,000 clones, roughly 10% were seen once, and the ten largest hold roughly 4.2%. Specimen: PBMCs. Every receptor here comes from a young woman in good health and CMV-seropositive.

The V and J genes are TRBV7-2 and TRBJ2-5, with 11 bases fitting TRBD1. From germline, CDR1 is SGHTA and CDR2 FQGNSA. The CDR3 is made up of 14 amino acids. V dropped 5 bases and J dropped 10; count of bases not matched to a gene: 9. As DNA, the CDR3 is TGTGCCAGCAGCGGGGGGACAGGGGGTCGGATCCAGTACTTC. This codes for CASSGGTGGRIQYF.

The rearrangement uses TRBV19 and TRBJ1-1; D is unresolved. Trimming pared 4 bases from V and 1 base from J, leaving 10 bases between. The CDR3 covers 14 residues. Germline CDR1 and CDR2: LNHDA and SQIVND (reference sequence). The CDR3 reads CASSSQAANTEAFF. The CDR3 DNA reads as TGTGCCAGTAGTAGTCAGGCCGCGAACACTGAAGCTTTCTTT.

The chain joins TRBV29-1 to TRBJ2-3; D is possibly TRBD2 (6 bases). The ends were cut back, 6 bases at V and 4 bases at J, with 17 bases in the middle. The length of the CDR3 is 14 residues. Germline CDR1 and CDR2: SQVTM and ANQGSEA. In DNA, the CDR3 is TGCAGCGTGGCAGGAAGGATAGCGGCAGATACGCAGTATTTT. This sequence encodes CSVAGRIAADTQYF.

V usage is TRBV29-1 and J usage is TRBJ2-7, with 8 bases that match TRBD1. The CDR3 is 13 residues long. V was pared by 4 bases and J by 5 bases, with 7 bases of the junction left unmatched. Per the germline V gene, CDR1 is SQVTM and CDR2 is ANQGSEA. The DNA for the CDR3 is TGCAGCGTTGTTGGACAGGGTAAAAACGAGCAGTACTTC. Protein: CSVVGQGKNEQYF.

V gene TRBV6-5 combines with J gene TRBJ2-5, with TRBD1 as a possible D gene (5 bases). The CDR3 contains 13 residues. Germline loops: CDR1 MNHEY, CDR2 SVGAGI. V lost 7 bases and J 7 bases, leaving 16 bases between the germline ends. CDR3 DNA sequence: TGTGCCAGCACCATATCAGGGAACGGGACCCAGTACTTC. The encoded protein is CASTISGNGTQYF.

The rearrangement uses TRBV27 and TRBJ2-7; 7 bases fit TRBD2. The CDR3 is 13 residues long. V shed 7 bases and J 5 bases; nucleotides not matched to a gene: 8. Germline V gene data show CDR1 as MNHEY and CDR2 as SMNVEV (reference sequence). The CDR3 region has the DNA TGTGCCAGCAACAAGCGGGACCGTCACGAGCAGTACTTC. Amino acid sequence: CASNKRDRHEQYF.

This clone was counted between two and nine times. The genes are TRBV19 and TRBJ1-5; 7 nucleotides agree with TRBD1. Germline CDR1 LNHDA, CDR2 SQIVND (reference sequence). The junction had 3 bases not matched to a gene; V was cut back by 10 bases and J by 0 bases. This CDR3 has 13 amino acids. CDR3 nucleotides: TGTGCCACCCAGGGGGGTAGCAATCAGCCCCAGCATTTT. Its protein product is CATQGGSNQPQHF.

V gene TRBV7-9 combines with J gene TRBJ2-7, with TRBD1 matching over 9 bases. This CDR3 is built from 16 residues. The germline V gene has CDR1 SEHNR and CDR2 FQNEAQ (reference sequence). Trimming removed 4 bases from V and 6 bases from J; junction bases left unmatched: 13. The CDR3 spells CASSSTGGGVLGEQYF. In DNA, the CDR3 is TGTGCCAGCAGCTCTACAGGGGGCGGGGTGTTAGGCGAGCAGTACTTC.

Only a few counts were recorded for this clone. J is TRBJ2-2 and V is TRBV7-2, with 8 bases lining up with TRBD2. This CDR3 has 16 amino acids. With V trimmed by 4 bases and J by 0 bases, 4 bases remained unmatched. Germline values: CDR1 SGHTA, CDR2 FQGNSA. The CDR3 sequence: CASSYRGGANTGELFF. The CDR3 nucleotides are TGTGCCAGCAGCTACCGGGGGGGGGCGAACACCGGGGAGCTGTTTTTT. Drawing the rest from reference TRBV7-2 and TRBJ2-2, the complete variable domain is GAGVSQSPSNKVTEKGKDVELRCDPISGHTALYWYRQSLGQGLEFLIYFQGNSAPDKSGLPSDRFSAERTGGSVSTLTIQRTQQEDSAVYLCASSYRGGANTGELFFGEGSRLTVL.

V usage is TRBV27 and J usage is TRBJ1-2; maybe TRBD1 (5 bases). The germline CDR1 and CDR2 sequences are MNHEY and SMNVEV (reference sequence). The V end was cut by 0 bases, the J end by 6 bases, with 8 bases between. This CDR3 has 13 amino acids. The CDR3 reads CASSLSQVHGYTF. In nucleotides, the CDR3 is TGTGCCAGCAGTTTATCACAGGTACATGGCTACACCTTC.

This clone occurred a few times. CDR3 region: CASSIDDSYSGNTIYF. The CDR3 DNA sequence: TGTGCCAGTAGTATAGACGACAGCTACTCTGGAAACACCATATATTTT. V usage is TRBV19 and J usage is TRBJ1-3; tentatively, D is TRBD1 (5 bases). Between the trimmed V and J ends, which lost 0 bases and 0 bases, there was a span of 9 bases. Germline loops: CDR1 LNHDA, CDR2 SQIVND (reference sequence). The CDR3 length is 16 residues.

The table lists this clone with a few counts. The CDR3 sequence is CASSAGPTGMEGYTF. The DNA for the CDR3 is TGCGCCAGCAGCGCGGGACCTACGGGGATGGAGGGCTACACCTTC. J is TRBJ1-2 and V is TRBV5-1; D possibly corresponds to TRBD1 (5 bases). The length of the CDR3 is 15 residues. The germline V gene encodes CDR1 SGHRS and CDR2 YFSETQ. V was cut by 4 bases and J by 8 bases, with 21 bases left in between. Based on the CDR3 plus reference TRBV5-1 and TRBJ1-2, the full variable domain is KAGVTQTPRYLIKTRGQQVTLSCSPISGHRSVSWYQQTPGQGLQFLFEYFSETQRNKGNFPGRFSGRQFSNSRSEMNVSTLELGDSALYLCASSAGPTGMEGYTFGSGTRLTVV.

This clone was counted a single time. The J gene is TRBJ1-5, the V gene TRBV28; 8 bases are shared with TRBD1. This CDR3 comprises 14 residues. The V gene's germline CDR1 is MDHEN and CDR2 SYDVKM. V dropped 6 bases and J dropped 5; count of bases not matched to a gene: 6. The CDR3 reads CASSLRQGHQPQHF. CDR3 in DNA: TGTGCCAGCAGCCTGAGACAGGGGCATCAGCCCCAGCATTTT. Combining the CDR3 with reference TRBV28 and TRBJ1-5 gives the whole variable domain DVKVTQSSRYLVKRTGEKVFLECVQDMDHENMFWYRQDPGLGLRLIYFSYDVKMKEKGDIPEGYSVSREKKERFSLILESASTNQTSMYLCASSLRQGHQPQHFGDGTRLSIL.

This clone was recorded a few times. The same CDR3 is also encoded by other DNA sequences in this sample. This chain joins TRBV20-1 and TRBJ2-5, with D perhaps matching TRBD1 (6 bases). CDR3 length equals 11 residues. The V gene's germline CDR1 is DFQATT and CDR2 SNEGSKA (reference sequence). V lost 2 bases and J 5 bases, leaving 6 bases between the germline ends. The CDR3 nucleotides read TGCAGTGCTAGAACAGGGGAGACCCAGTACTTC. Its translation is CSARTGETQYF.

This chain links TRBV4-1 with TRBJ2-1; 8 nucleotides align to TRBD2. Per germline, CDR1 MGHRA and CDR2 YSYEKL. After removal of 4 bases from V and 0 bases from J, the junction contained 5 bases not matched to a gene. There are 16 residues in the CDR3. This CDR3 is CASSLVSGNSYNEQFF. CDR3 sequence (DNA): TGCGCCAGCAGCCTCGTTAGCGGGAACTCCTACAATGAGCAGTTCTTC.

CDR3: CASSSGDGGLGGYTF. The CDR3 nucleotides read TGTGCCAGCAGCTCCGGGGACGGAGGGCTCGGGGGCTACACCTTC. V usage is TRBV7-6 and J usage is TRBJ1-2; perhaps TRBD1 as D (5 bases). V gave up 4 bases and J gave up 8 bases, with 20 bases separating them. This CDR3 region has 15 residues. The V gene's germline CDR1 is SGHVS and CDR2 FNYEAQ.